This TCR beta chain came from a study of patients and donors after allogeneic stem cell transplantation. Per germline, CDR1 KGHDR and CDR2 SFDVKD. Deletions cut 3 bases from V and 5 bases from J, with 4 bases between. This CDR3 is built from 12 residues. Each CDR3 protein is one row after TCRdb ran MiXCR on the RT-PCR reads. The sample carries hundreds of thousands of distinct CDR3 sequences, approximately 14% recorded once. At least ten counts were recorded for this clonotype. The specimen was blood, either unsorted or a sorted T cell fraction (not recorded which). This TCR derives from a human donor who was either an allogeneic HSCT recipient or a stem cell or donor lymphocyte infusion donor (not recorded which). It is not recorded whose cells these are; they may come from a transplant donor. This chain joins TRBV24-1 and TRBJ1-5, with D hard to call. CDR3 nucleotide sequence: TGTGCCACCAGTGATCAGGATCAGCCCCAGCATTTT. Translation gives CATSDQDQPQHF.